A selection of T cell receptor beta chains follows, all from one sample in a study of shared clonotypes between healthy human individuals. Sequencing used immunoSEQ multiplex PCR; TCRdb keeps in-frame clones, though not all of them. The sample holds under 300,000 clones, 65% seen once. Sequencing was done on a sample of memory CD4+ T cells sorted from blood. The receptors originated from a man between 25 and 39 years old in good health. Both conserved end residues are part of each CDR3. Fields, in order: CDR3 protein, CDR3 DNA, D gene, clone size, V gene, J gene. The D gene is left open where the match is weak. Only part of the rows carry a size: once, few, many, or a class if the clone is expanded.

CDR3 protein: CASSVENSGAQYF
CDR3 DNA: TGTGCCAGCAGTGTCGAGAACAGCGGTGCGCAGTATTTT
D gene: NA
clone size: NA
V gene: TRBV2
J gene: TRBJ2-3

CDR3 protein: CASSRQGVGTEAFF
CDR3 DNA: TGTGCCAGCAGCAGACAGGGTGTAGGCACTGAAGCTTTCTTT
D gene: TRBD1
clone size: many
V gene: TRBV2
J gene: TRBJ1-1

CDR3 protein: CASTPGDTQYF
CDR3 DNA: TGTGCCAGCACCCCAGGAGATACGCAGTATTTT
D gene: NA
clone size: NA
V gene: TRBV6-6
J gene: TRBJ2-3

CDR3 protein: CSVEGPSGRLWDNEQFF
CDR3 DNA: TGCAGCGTTGAAGGTCCTAGCGGGAGGCTCTGGGACAATGAGCAGTTCTTC
D gene: TRBD2
clone size: NA
V gene: TRBV29-1
J gene: TRBJ2-1

CDR3 protein: CASSQVRQGNVHQKLFF
CDR3 DNA: TGCGCCAGCAGCCAAGTGAGACAGGGGAATGTGCATCAAAAACTGTTTTTT
D gene: TRBD1
clone size: once
V gene: TRBV4-1
J gene: TRBJ1-4

CDR3 protein: CASSPGRSNQPQHF
CDR3 DNA: TGTGCCAGCAGTCCGGGACGGAGCAATCAGCCCCAGCATTTT
D gene: NA
clone size: NA
V gene: TRBV21-1
J gene: TRBJ1-5

CDR3 protein: CASTDTYNEQFF
CDR3 DNA: TGTGCCAGCACCGATACTTACAATGAGCAGTTCTTC
D gene: NA
clone size: NA
V gene: TRBV7-6
J gene: TRBJ2-1

CDR3 protein: CASSVGLAGEIYNEQFF
CDR3 DNA: TGTGCCAGCAGCGTGGGACTAGCGGGAGAGATCTACAATGAGCAGTTCTTC
D gene: TRBD2
clone size: NA
V gene: TRBV9
J gene: TRBJ2-1

CDR3 protein: CASGDKARNTEAFF
CDR3 DNA: TGTGCCAGCGGGGACAAGGCGAGGAACACTGAAGCTTTCTTT
D gene: NA
clone size: NA
V gene: TRBV2
J gene: TRBJ1-1

CDR3 protein: CSVEAPGYETQYF
CDR3 DNA: TGCAGCGTTGAAGCCCCAGGGTACGAGACCCAGTACTTC
D gene: NA
clone size: NA
V gene: TRBV29-1
J gene: TRBJ2-5

CDR3 protein: CASSVWKGAEQFF
CDR3 DNA: TGTGCCAGCAGTGTATGGAAGGGTGCTGAGCAGTTCTTC
D gene: NA
clone size: NA
V gene: TRBV6-1
J gene: TRBJ2-1

CDR3 protein: CASSQHPGLADNEQFF
CDR3 DNA: TGCGCCAGCAGCCAACATCCGGGACTAGCGGACAATGAGCAGTTCTTC
D gene: TRBD2
clone size: NA
V gene: TRBV4-1
J gene: TRBJ2-1

CDR3 protein: CASSAAGYSYNEQFF
CDR3 DNA: TGTGCCAGCAGCGCTGCGGGGTACTCCTACAATGAGCAGTTCTTC
D gene: NA
clone size: NA
V gene: TRBV21-1
J gene: TRBJ2-1

CDR3 protein: CASSRGGTSGRVSHEQYF
CDR3 DNA: TGTGCCAGCAGCCGAGGGGGGACTAGCGGGAGGGTTTCCCACGAGCAGTACTTC
D gene: TRBD2
clone size: NA
V gene: TRBV5-4
J gene: TRBJ2-7

CDR3 protein: CAISESGQAIEQYF
CDR3 DNA: TGTGCCATCAGTGAGTCGGGACAGGCCATAGAGCAGTACTTC
D gene: TRBD1
clone size: NA
V gene: TRBV10-3
J gene: TRBJ2-7

CDR3 protein: CASGLGTDTQYF
CDR3 DNA: TGTGCCAGCGGCCTTGGCACAGATACGCAGTATTTT
D gene: NA
clone size: NA
V gene: TRBV25-1
J gene: TRBJ2-3

CDR3 protein: CAISLDTENTDTQYF
CDR3 DNA: TGTGCCATCAGTCTGGATACCGAGAACACAGATACGCAGTATTTT
D gene: NA
clone size: NA
V gene: TRBV10-3
J gene: TRBJ2-3

CDR3 protein: CASSSTGGQYNEQFF
CDR3 DNA: TGTGCCAGCTCATCGACAGGGGGCCAATACAATGAGCAGTTCTTC
D gene: TRBD1
clone size: few
V gene: TRBV18
J gene: TRBJ2-1

CDR3 protein: CASSEVRSNQPQHF
CDR3 DNA: TGTGCCAGCAGTGAAGTAAGGAGCAATCAGCCCCAGCATTTT
D gene: NA
clone size: NA
V gene: TRBV6-1
J gene: TRBJ1-5

CDR3 protein: CASSLGLAGETQYF
CDR3 DNA: TGTGCCAGCAGCCTCGGACTAGCGGGAGAGACCCAGTACTTC
D gene: TRBD2
clone size: NA
V gene: TRBV7-2
J gene: TRBJ2-5

CDR3 protein: CASSSQWTGDTDTQYF
CDR3 DNA: TGTGCCAGCAGCTCCCAATGGACAGGGGACACAGATACGCAGTATTTT
D gene: TRBD1
clone size: once
V gene: TRBV7-9
J gene: TRBJ2-3

CDR3 protein: CASSPAQVAQFF
CDR3 DNA: TGTGCCAGCAGCCCGGCCCAGGTCGCTCAGTTCTTC
D gene: NA
clone size: NA
V gene: TRBV11-2
J gene: TRBJ2-1

CDR3 protein: CASSQVPGTEQFF
CDR3 DNA: TGCGCCAGCAGCCAAGTACCGGGTACTGAGCAGTTCTTC
D gene: NA
clone size: once
V gene: TRBV4-3
J gene: TRBJ2-1

CDR3 protein: CASIHRVRSNTEAFF
CDR3 DNA: TGCGCCAGCATCCACAGGGTGAGGTCAAACACTGAAGCTTTCTTT
D gene: NA
clone size: NA
V gene: TRBV10-2
J gene: TRBJ1-1

CDR3 protein: CASSLARNTEAFF
CDR3 DNA: TGTGCCAGCAGCTTAGCAAGGAACACTGAAGCTTTCTTT
D gene: NA
clone size: NA
V gene: TRBV7-6
J gene: TRBJ1-1

CDR3 protein: CASRASGGSDEQFF
CDR3 DNA: TGTGCCAGCAGAGCTAGCGGGGGGTCGGATGAGCAGTTCTTC
D gene: TRBD2
clone size: NA
V gene: TRBV6-4
J gene: TRBJ2-1

CDR3 protein: CASSHLAGGKETQYF
CDR3 DNA: TGTGCCAGCAGTCACCTAGCGGGAGGGAAAGAGACCCAGTACTTC
D gene: TRBD2
clone size: NA
V gene: TRBV6-8
J gene: TRBJ2-5

CDR3 protein: CASKSRERDTQYF
CDR3 DNA: TGTGCCAGTAAATCGCGGGAGAGAGATACGCAGTATTTT
D gene: TRBD2
clone size: few
V gene: TRBV19
J gene: TRBJ2-3

CDR3 protein: CACGRRGQFEEKLFF
CDR3 DNA: TGTGCCTGTGGACGTAGAGGACAGTTCGAGGAAAAACTGTTTTTT
D gene: NA
clone size: NA
V gene: TRBV30
J gene: TRBJ1-4

CDR3 protein: CASGSGGPPHF
CDR3 DNA: TGTGCCAGCGGGTCGGGGGGGCCACCGCATTTT
D gene: NA
clone size: NA
V gene: TRBV2
J gene: TRBJ1-5

CDR3 protein: CSAPLGHSTDTQYF
CDR3 DNA: TGCAGCGCGCCCCTCGGGCATAGCACAGATACGCAGTATTTT
D gene: NA
clone size: NA
V gene: TRBV29-1
J gene: TRBJ2-3

CDR3 protein: CAISSGDYNEQFF
CDR3 DNA: TGTGCCATCTCAAGCGGGGATTACAATGAGCAGTTCTTC
D gene: TRBD2
clone size: many
V gene: TRBV10-3
J gene: TRBJ2-1

CDR3 protein: CASSRGTSGIQETQYF
CDR3 DNA: TGTGCCAGCAGCCGAGGGACTAGCGGAATCCAAGAGACCCAGTACTTC
D gene: TRBD2
clone size: NA
V gene: TRBV11-2
J gene: TRBJ2-5

CDR3 protein: CAISEWGSTGELFF
CDR3 DNA: TGTGCCATCAGTGAGTGGGGGAGCACCGGGGAGCTGTTTTTT
D gene: NA
clone size: many
V gene: TRBV10-3
J gene: TRBJ2-2